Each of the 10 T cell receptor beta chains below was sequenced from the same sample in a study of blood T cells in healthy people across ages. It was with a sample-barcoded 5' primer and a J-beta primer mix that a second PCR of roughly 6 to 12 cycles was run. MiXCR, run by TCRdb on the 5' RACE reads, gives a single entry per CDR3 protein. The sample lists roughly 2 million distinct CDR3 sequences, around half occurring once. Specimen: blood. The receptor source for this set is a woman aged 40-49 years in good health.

The CDR3 protein is CSVEGVGQSSYEQYF. As DNA, the CDR3 is TGCAGCGTTGAAGGGGTGGGACAGAGCTCCTACGAGCAGTACTTC. The chain carries TRBV29-1 and TRBJ2-7; 7 bases agree with TRBD1. Germline CDR1 is SQVTM and CDR2 is ANQGSEA. The CDR3 has 15 residues. Trimming cost V 1 base and J 0 bases; bases outside gene matches: 6.

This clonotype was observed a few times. The CDR3 sequence: CSESLAGVTDTQYF. The CDR3 DNA is TGCAGTGAGTCCCTGGCGGGGGTTACAGATACGCAGTATTTT. The chain carries TRBV20-1 and TRBJ2-3, with 7 bases aligning to TRBD2. The CDR3 loop spans 14 amino acids. Germline V lookup: CDR1 DFQATT, CDR2 SNEGSKA (reference sequence). V was clipped by 7 bases and J by 3 bases; unmatched bases: 10.

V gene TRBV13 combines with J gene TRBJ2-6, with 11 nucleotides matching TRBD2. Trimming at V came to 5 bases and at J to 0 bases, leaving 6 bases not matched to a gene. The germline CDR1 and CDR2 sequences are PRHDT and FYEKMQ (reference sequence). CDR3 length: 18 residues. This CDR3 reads CASSTGLADFSGANVLTF. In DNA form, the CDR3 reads TGTGCCAGCAGCACGGGACTAGCGGATTTCTCTGGGGCCAACGTCCTGACTTTC.

CDR3 loop: CASLVSIGGDVRQETQYF. CDR3 nucleotide sequence: TGTGCCAGCCTAGTTTCTATCGGGGGGGACGTACGGCAAGAGACCCAGTACTTC. The J gene is TRBJ2-5, the V gene TRBV28, with 8 nucleotides matching TRBD2. The CDR3 runs to 18 residues. Germline V gene sequence: CDR1 MDHEN, CDR2 SYDVKM. V trimming: 8 bases; J trimming: 2 bases; junction bases outside the gene matches: 19.

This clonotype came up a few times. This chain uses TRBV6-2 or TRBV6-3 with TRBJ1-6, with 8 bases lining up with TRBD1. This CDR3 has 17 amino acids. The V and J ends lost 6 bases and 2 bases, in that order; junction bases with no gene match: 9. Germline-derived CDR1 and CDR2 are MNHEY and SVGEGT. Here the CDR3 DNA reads TGTGCCAGCAGCCCCGAGGACAGGGCCACCTATAATTCACCCCTCCACTTT. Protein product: CASSPEDRATYNSPLHF.

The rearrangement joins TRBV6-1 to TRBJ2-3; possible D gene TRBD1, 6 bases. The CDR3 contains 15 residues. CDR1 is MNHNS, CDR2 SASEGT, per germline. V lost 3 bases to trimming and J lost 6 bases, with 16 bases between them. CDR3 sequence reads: CASSDVRGSTDTQYF. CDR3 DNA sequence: TGTGCCAGCAGTGATGTCAGGGGTAGTACGGATACGCAGTATTTT.

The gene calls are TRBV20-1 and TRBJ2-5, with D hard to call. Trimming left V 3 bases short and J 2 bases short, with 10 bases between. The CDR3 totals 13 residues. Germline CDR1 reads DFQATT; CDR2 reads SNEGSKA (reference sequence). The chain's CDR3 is CSARLHFQETQYF. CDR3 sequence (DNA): TGCAGTGCTAGGTTGCACTTTCAAGAGACCCAGTACTTC.

The CDR3 protein is CASSPRQGRFVNQPQHF. CDR3 coding DNA: TGTGCCAGCAGCCCCCGACAGGGGAGGTTTGTCAATCAGCCCCAGCATTTT. The chain is built from TRBV4-2 and TRBJ1-5; 8 bases align to TRBD1. The CDR3 spans 17 residues. J gave up 3 bases and V 4 bases, and 11 bases lay outside the gene matches. Per the germline V gene, CDR1 is LGHNA and CDR2 is YNFKEQ.

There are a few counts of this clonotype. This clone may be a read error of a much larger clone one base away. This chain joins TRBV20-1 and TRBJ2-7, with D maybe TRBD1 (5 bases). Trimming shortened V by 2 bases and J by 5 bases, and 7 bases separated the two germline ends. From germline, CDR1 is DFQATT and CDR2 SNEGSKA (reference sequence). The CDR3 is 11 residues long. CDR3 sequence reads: CSARLGDEQYF. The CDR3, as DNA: TGCAGTGCTAGATTAGGGGACGAGCAGTACTTC.

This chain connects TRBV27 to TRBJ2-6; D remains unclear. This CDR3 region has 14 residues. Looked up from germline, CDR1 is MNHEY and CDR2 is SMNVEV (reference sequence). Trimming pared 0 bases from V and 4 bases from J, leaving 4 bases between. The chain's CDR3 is CASSLSHGANVLTF. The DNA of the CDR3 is TGTGCCAGCAGTTTATCGCACGGGGCCAACGTCCTGACTTTC.